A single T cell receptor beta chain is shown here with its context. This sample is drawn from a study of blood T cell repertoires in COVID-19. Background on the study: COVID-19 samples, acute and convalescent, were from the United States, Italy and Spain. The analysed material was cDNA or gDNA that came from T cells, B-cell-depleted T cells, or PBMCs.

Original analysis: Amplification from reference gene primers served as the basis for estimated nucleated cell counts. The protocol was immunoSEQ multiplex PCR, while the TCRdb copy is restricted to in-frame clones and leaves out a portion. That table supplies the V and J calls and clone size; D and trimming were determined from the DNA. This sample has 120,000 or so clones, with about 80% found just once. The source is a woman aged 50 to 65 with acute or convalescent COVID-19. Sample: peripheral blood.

CDR3 bases: TGTGCCAGCAGCCCCATGGGACAAGTGAGGAATGAAAAACTGTTTTTT. It codes for CASSPMGQVRNEKLFF. The chain couples TRBV7-8 to TRBJ1-4; weak D call: TRBD1 (6 bases). This CDR3 comprises 16 residues. V lost 5 bases to trimming and J lost 5 bases, with 18 bases between them. The V gene's germline CDR1 is SGHVS and CDR2 FQNEAQ.